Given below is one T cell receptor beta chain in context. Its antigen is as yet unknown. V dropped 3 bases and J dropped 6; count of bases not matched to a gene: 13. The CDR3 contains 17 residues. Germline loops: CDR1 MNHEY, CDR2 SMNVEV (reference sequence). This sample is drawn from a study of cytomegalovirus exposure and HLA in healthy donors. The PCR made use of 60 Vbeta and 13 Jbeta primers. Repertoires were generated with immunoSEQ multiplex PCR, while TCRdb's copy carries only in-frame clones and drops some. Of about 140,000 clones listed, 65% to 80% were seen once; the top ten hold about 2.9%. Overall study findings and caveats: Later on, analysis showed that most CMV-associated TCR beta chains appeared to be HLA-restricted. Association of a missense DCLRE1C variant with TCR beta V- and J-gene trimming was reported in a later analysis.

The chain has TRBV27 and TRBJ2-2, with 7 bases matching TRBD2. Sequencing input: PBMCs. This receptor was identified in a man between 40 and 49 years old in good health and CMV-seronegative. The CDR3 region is CASSFPLGVAGAGELFF. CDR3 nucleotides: TGTGCCAGCAGTTTCCCCCTGGGGGTAGCGGGCGCCGGGGAGCTGTTTTTT.